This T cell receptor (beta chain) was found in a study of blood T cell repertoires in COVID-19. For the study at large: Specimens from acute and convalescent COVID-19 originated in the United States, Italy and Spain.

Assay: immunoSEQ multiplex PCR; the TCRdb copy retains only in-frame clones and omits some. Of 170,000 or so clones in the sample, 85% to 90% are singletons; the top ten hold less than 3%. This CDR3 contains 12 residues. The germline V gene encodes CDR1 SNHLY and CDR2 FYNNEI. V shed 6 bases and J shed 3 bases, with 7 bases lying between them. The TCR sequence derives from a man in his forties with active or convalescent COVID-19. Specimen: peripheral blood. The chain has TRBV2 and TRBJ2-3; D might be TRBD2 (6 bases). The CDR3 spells CASRGGTDTQYF. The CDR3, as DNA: TGTGCCAGCAGGGGGGGTACAGATACGCAGTATTTT.